Following are 25 T cell receptor beta chains from one sample sequenced in a study of CD8+ T cells in alopecia areata. RNA extraction was followed by reverse transcription into cDNA, which acted as the sequencing template. The table came from immunoSEQ multiplex PCR; TCRdb's copy has only in-frame clones and leaves some out. The sample shows 200,000 or so clones, 58% of them seen only once. Treatment here: oral pan-JAK inhibitor, 5-10 mg twice daily. The specimen was CD4+ T cells sorted from blood, collected at week 24, from a patient treated with tofacitinib. All receptors derive from a human donor with alopecia areata.

Only a few counts were recorded for this clone. This sequence joins TRBV7-3 and TRBJ2-6; no clear D gene. This CDR3 has 14 amino acids. Germline CDR1 reads SGHTA; CDR2 reads FQGTGA. V was pared by 5 bases and J by 6 bases, with 11 bases between. The CDR3, as DNA: TGTGCCAGCAGCCCCCAAGTTACGGCCAACGTCCTGACTTTC. Translating it yields CASSPQVTANVLTF.

The V and J genes are TRBV29-1 and TRBJ2-2; D is undetermined. V gave up 3 bases and J gave up 1 base, with 9 bases separating them. Germline CDR1 and CDR2: SQVTM and ANQGSEA. This CDR3 is built from 14 residues. In DNA form, the CDR3 reads TGCAGCGTTGAGCGTGGCCAGAACACCGGGGAGCTGTTTTTT. This codes for CSVERGQNTGELFF.

The chain is built from TRBV30 and TRBJ1-5, with unresolved D. The CDR3 runs 14 residues. Looked up from germline, CDR1 is GTSNPN and CDR2 is SVGIG (reference sequence). Trimming removed 2 bases at V and 3 bases at J, with 11 bases between. CDR3 in DNA: TGTGCCTGGAGTTCACTTGAAATCAATCAGCCCCAGCATTTT. It specifies CAWSSLEINQPQHF.

This clone has just a few counts. The J gene is TRBJ2-2, the V gene TRBV10-3, with TRBD1 identical over 7 bases. The V gene's germline CDR1 is ENHRY and CDR2 SYGVKD. This CDR3 has 14 amino acids. After removal of 6 bases from V and 2 bases from J, the junction contained 3 bases not matched to a gene. CDR3 residues: CAIRGQSNTGELFF. CDR3 nucleotides: TGTGCCATCAGGGGACAGAGTAACACCGGGGAGCTGTTTTTT.

V and J are TRBV9 and TRBJ2-7; TRBD1 is a possible D gene (6 bases). This CDR3 contains 15 residues. CDR1 is SGDLS, CDR2 YYNGEE, per germline. V lost 1 base to trimming and J lost 6 bases, with 17 bases between them. CDR3 sequence (DNA): TGTGCCAGCAGCGTACGTGGGGTAATAGGGGGCGAGCAGTACTTC. This gives the protein CASSVRGVIGGEQYF.

The CDR3 bases are TGCGCCAGCAGCTTGGAACTAGGAGAGCAGTACTTC. Translating it yields CASSLELGEQYF. The genes are TRBV5-1 and TRBJ2-7, with D possibly being TRBD2 (5 bases). Germline values: CDR1 SGHRS, CDR2 YFSETQ. This CDR3 is built from 12 residues. V lost 0 bases, J lost 7 bases, and 8 bases lay in between.

V usage is TRBV19 and J usage is TRBJ2-2; 7 positions match TRBD2. The CDR3 runs to 18 residues. Per the germline V gene, CDR1 is LNHDA and CDR2 is SQIVND (reference sequence). V shed 2 bases and J 4 bases; nucleotides not matched to a gene: 13. The CDR3 region has the DNA TGTGCCAGTAGTATATCTTGGGGGGGAATTGGAAGCACCGGGGAGCTGTTTTTT. Residues: CASSISWGGIGSTGELFF.

The rearrangement uses TRBV5-1 and TRBJ2-1, with 9 positions matching TRBD2. After removal of 2 bases from V and 7 bases from J, the junction contained 7 bases not matched to a gene. The CDR3 contains 15 residues. Looked up from germline, CDR1 is SGHRS and CDR2 is YFSETQ. In nucleotides, the CDR3 is TGCGCCAGCAGCTTCCGGAGCGGGGGGACTAATGAGCAGTTCTTC. It specifies CASSFRSGGTNEQFF.

The CDR3 bases are TGTGCCAGCAGAGGGACAGGGAATCTCAATGAGCAGTTCTTC. Protein sequence: CASRGTGNLNEQFF. This chain joins TRBV27 and TRBJ2-1; 9 bases map to TRBD1. The CDR3 covers 14 residues. CDR1 is MNHEY, CDR2 SMNVEV, per germline (reference sequence). J gave up 6 bases and V 6 bases, and 6 bases lay outside the gene matches.

The V gene is TRBV7-6, the J gene TRBJ2-6; TRBD1 is a possible D gene (6 bases). The V end was cut by 3 bases, the J end by 2 bases, with 11 bases between. This CDR3 spans 16 amino acids. Germline V gene sequence: CDR1 SGHVS, CDR2 FNYEAQ. CDR3 DNA: TGTGCCAGCAGCTTGGGCGACAGGCCTGGGGCCAACGTCCTGACTTTC. Translating it yields CASSLGDRPGANVLTF.

In this sample, this clone turned up a few times. The V gene is TRBV29-1, the J gene TRBJ1-2, with 9 nucleotides matching TRBD1. V shed 7 bases and J 7 bases; nucleotides not matched to a gene: 16. The germline V gene has CDR1 SQVTM and CDR2 ANQGSEA. The CDR3 contains 15 residues. In DNA, the CDR3 is TGCAGCGCCGCTAACCAGAAGACAGGGGGTAGTGGCTACACCTTC. Its translation is CSAANQKTGGSGYTF. The complete variable domain, with remaining parts taken from reference TRBV29-1 and TRBJ1-2, reads SAVISQKPSRDICQRGTSLTIQCQVDSQVTMMFWYRQQPGQSLTLIATANQGSEATYESGFVIDKFPISRPNLTFSTLTVSNMSPEDSSIYLCSAANQKTGGSGYTFGSGTRLTVV.

This clone was seen only once. V gene TRBV7-8 combines with J gene TRBJ2-5, with 14 bases matching TRBD2. The CDR3 sequence is 15 residues long. Germline V gives CDR1 SGHVS, CDR2 FQNEAQ. The V segment lost 6 bases and the J segment 5 bases; nucleotides outside the gene matches: 5. In nucleotides, the CDR3 is TGTGCCAGCAGGACTAGCGGGGGGGCCTCCGAGACCCAGTACTTC. It translates to CASRTSGGASETQYF. Based on the CDR3 plus reference TRBV7-8 and TRBJ2-5, the full variable domain is GAGVSQSPRYKVAKRGQDVALRCDPISGHVSLFWYQQALGQGPEFLTYFQNEAQLDKSGLPSDRFFAERPEGSVSTLKIQRTQQEDSAVYLCASRTSGGASETQYFGPGTRLLVL.

CDR3 sequence reads: CASRPGTGAGEQYF. CDR3 sequence (DNA): TGTGCCAGCAGACCCGGGACAGGGGCGGGGGAGCAGTACTTC. The V gene is TRBV6-6, the J gene TRBJ2-7, with 10 nucleotides matching TRBD1. The length of the CDR3 is 14 residues. The J segment lost 7 bases and the V segment lost 6 bases, leaving 9 bases of the junction unmatched. Germline lookup yields CDR1 MNHNY and CDR2 SVGAGI (reference sequence).

CDR3 sequence (DNA): TGTGCCTGGATGAGTAGCGGGGGGAATGAGCAGTTCTTC. Translation: CAWMSSGGNEQFF. The chain combines TRBV30 with TRBJ2-1, with 10 nucleotides matching TRBD2. The CDR3 contains 13 residues. Germline V CDR1 and CDR2: GTSNPN, SVGIG (reference sequence). V was pared by 4 bases and J by 7 bases, with 4 bases of the junction left unmatched.

J is TRBJ2-4 and V is TRBV5-6; either TRBD1 or TRBD2 may supply D (6 bases each). Per germline, CDR1 SGHDT and CDR2 YYEEEE. Trimming took 1 base from V and 6 from J, leaving 14 bases between them. The CDR3 spans 15 residues. The CDR3, as DNA: TGTGCCAGCAGCTTGTGGTTAGGGGGACTAAACATTCAGTACTTC. Translated, it gives CASSLWLGGLNIQYF.

This clone was counted between two and nine times. Other DNA variants within this sample encode the same CDR3. The chain has TRBV2 and TRBJ1-1; 7 bases map to TRBD1. The CDR3 runs 13 residues. Trimming took 5 bases from V and 1 from J; bases not matched to a gene: 1. Germline V gene lookup returns CDR1 SNHLY and CDR2 FYNNEI. The DNA for the CDR3 is TGTGCCAGCAGTCGACAGGGGAACACTGAAGCTTTCTTT. This codes for CASSRQGNTEAFF.

The rearrangement joins TRBV29-1 to TRBJ2-6; D is perhaps TRBD1 (5 bases). Looked up from germline, CDR1 is SQVTM and CDR2 is ANQGSEA. The CDR3 extends over 14 amino acids. V shed 7 bases and J shed 0 bases, with 10 bases lying between them. CDR3 region: CSATASSGANVLTF. In DNA form, the CDR3 reads TGCAGCGCGACAGCGAGCTCTGGGGCCAACGTCCTGACTTTC. Full variable domain (remainder filled in from reference TRBV29-1 and TRBJ2-6): SAVISQKPSRDICQRGTSLTIQCQVDSQVTMMFWYRQQPGQSLTLIATANQGSEATYESGFVIDKFPISRPNLTFSTLTVSNMSPEDSSIYLCSATASSGANVLTFGAGSRLTVL.

There are a few counts of this clone. The rearrangement uses TRBV11-2 and TRBJ2-7; the D gene is possibly TRBD1 (6 bases). The CDR3 contains 14 residues. V gave up 6 bases and J gave up 0 bases, with 12 bases separating them. Per germline, CDR1 SGHAT and CDR2 FQNNGV. The CDR3 loop is CASRSGTSSYEQYF. CDR3 coding DNA: TGTGCCAGCAGATCCGGGACAAGCTCCTACGAGCAGTACTTC.

A single count supports this clone. V and J are TRBV7-2 and TRBJ2-5, with D unresolved. Germline values: CDR1 SGHTA, CDR2 FQGNSA. The CDR3 length is 14 residues. V was shortened by 5 bases and J by 5 bases, with 15 bases between the two germline ends. CDR3 region: CASSQVVGLETQYF. The CDR3, as DNA: TGTGCCAGCAGCCAAGTTGTGGGATTGGAGACCCAGTACTTC.

The chain combines TRBV6-1 with TRBJ1-3, with 7 bases aligning to TRBD1. CDR3 length: 14 residues. From germline, CDR1 is MNHNS and CDR2 SASEGT. V was clipped by 6 bases and J by 2 bases; unmatched bases: 4. In nucleotides, the CDR3 is TGTGCCAGCAGCGGCACAGGGGCTGGAAACACCATATATTTT. Encoded protein: CASSGTGAGNTIYF.

The chain couples TRBV4-3 to TRBJ1-1, with TRBD1 matching 7 bases. The germline gives CDR1 LGHNA, CDR2 YSLEER. The CDR3 is 15 residues long. With V trimmed by 0 bases and J by 4 bases, 5 bases remained unmatched. In DNA form, the CDR3 reads TGCGCCAGCAGCCAAGACAGGGGGGTGAGCACTGAAGCTTTCTTT. It specifies CASSQDRGVSTEAFF.

The rearrangement links TRBV21-1 to TRBJ2-3; the table's D gene call, TRBD1, was not cross checked with the DNA. TRBV21-1 is marked as a pseudogene. This CDR3 spans 17 amino acids. This CDR3 is CASSARPTGVGTDTQYF. The DNA for the CDR3 is TGTGCCAGCAGCGCCCGACCTACAGGGGTTGGGACAGATACGCAGTATTTT.

This clone was observed a few times. The chain couples TRBV28 to TRBJ2-7; tentatively, D is TRBD2 (6 bases). This CDR3 has 16 amino acids. V dropped 8 bases and J dropped 0 bases, with 20 bases sitting between them. CDR1 is MDHEN and CDR2 is SYDVKM in the germline V gene. CDR3 sequence reads: CASSPKGGTSSYEQYF. The CDR3 nucleotides are TGTGCCAGCTCTCCGAAAGGAGGGACTTCCTCCTACGAGCAGTACTTC. Looking up the rest from reference TRBV28 and TRBJ2-7 gives the full variable domain: DVKVTQSSRYLVKRTGEKVFLECVQDMDHENMFWYRQDPGLGLRLIYFSYDVKMKEKGDIPEGYSVSREKKERFSLILESASTNQTSMYLCASSPKGGTSSYEQYFGPGTRLTVT.

The rearrangement joins TRBV2 to TRBJ1-1; the D gene is possibly TRBD1 (5 bases). Trimming took off 5 bases at V and 6 bases at J, with 19 bases between the two ends. The CDR3 covers 15 residues. Looked up from germline, CDR1 is SNHLY and CDR2 is FYNNEI. CDR3 residues: CASSIFGGPSAEAFF. CDR3 DNA sequence: TGTGCCAGCAGTATTTTCGGGGGACCCAGCGCTGAAGCTTTCTTT.

This clone was recorded a few times. This sequence joins TRBV6-6 and TRBJ2-3, with D perhaps TRBD2 (5 bases). The CDR3 is 14 residues long. Trimming left V 5 bases short and J 2 bases short, with 11 bases between. Per germline, CDR1 MNHNY and CDR2 SVGAGI (reference sequence). CDR3 sequence reads: CASSPPDSTDTQYF. The DNA for the CDR3 is TGTGCCAGCAGTCCCCCGGACTCCACAGATACGCAGTATTTT.